This T cell receptor (beta chain) was sequenced for a study of blood T cell repertoires in COVID-19. For the study at large: Donors in the United States, Italy and Spain gave samples during acute or convalescent COVID-19. T cells, B-cell-depleted T cells, or PBMCs supplied cDNA or gDNA.

The CDR3 covers 13 residues. Germline V gene lookup returns CDR1 SNHLY and CDR2 FYNNEI. Trimming left V 6 bases short and J 8 bases short, with 16 bases between. Per the original data handling: Quantification of nucleated cells was approximated via reference gene primer amplification. Data came from immunoSEQ multiplex PCR; TCRdb stores just in-frame clones and leaves some out. The V and J calls and clone size were taken over from that table, and D and trimming were inferred from the DNA. Among about 40,000 clones listed, 70% to 90% were seen once. The specimen was peripheral blood. This TCR was sampled from a human donor in a cohort sampled during active COVID-19. The chain employs TRBV2 and TRBJ1-2; D is possibly TRBD1 (6 bases). The CDR3 loop is CASSLQGGKGYTF. Written as DNA, the CDR3 is TGTGCCAGCAGCCTACAGGGCGGTAAGGGCTACACCTTC.